This is a list of T cell receptor beta chains from one sample in a study of patients and donors after allogeneic stem cell transplantation. In TCRdb, the RT-PCR reads were re-called with MiXCR into one record per CDR3 protein. The repertoire holds about a million distinct CDR3 sequences, with about a sixth as singletons. The sample was blood, either unsorted or a sorted T cell fraction (not recorded which). These receptors all stem from a human donor who was either an allogeneic HSCT recipient or a stem cell or donor lymphocyte infusion donor (not recorded which). It is not recorded whose cells these are; they may come from a transplant donor. CDR3s leave out the opening cysteine and the closing phenylalanine or tryptophan. Each record gives: V gene, CDR3 protein.

TRBV5-5 ASSPGVPNMGGELF
TRBV7-2 ARGGQGTHEQF
TRBV12-3/TRBV12-4 ASSRTSGNTDTQY
TRBV10-3 AINQGESNEQF
TRBV20-1 SARMTRGTDTQY
TRBV12-3/TRBV12-4 ASTRRDNTIY
TRBV5-1 ASSLGQGASKNIQY
TRBV5-1 ASSITGGHEQY
TRBV29-1 SVDPDSPNYGYT
TRBV4-3 ASSQDLQGEYEQY
TRBV3-1 ASSQDIGAGRH
TRBV5-5 ASSLRYRMNTGELF
TRBV9 ASSAGQGSTEAF
TRBV29-1 SSDTQY
TRBV6-2/TRBV6-3 ASSYYEGSMGPQH
TRBV5-1 ASSGQVGTDTQY
TRBV9 ASSVGTRANEQF
TRBV7-2 ASSFSRTRGVEQY
TRBV11-2 ASSLDWTPGELF
TRBV2 ASSAPRPPSGANVLT
TRBV28 ASRTGRYNEQF
TRBV5-5 ASTTHRLRDEQY
TRBV29-1 SGGDRFYNEQF
TRBV12-3/TRBV12-4 ASSPYGDNEKLF
TRBV20-1 SARTSERYEQY
TRBV5-1 ASSATADTQY
TRBV14 ASSQGSVGKQY